Following are 14 T cell receptor beta chains from one sample sequenced in a study of blood T cell repertoires in COVID-19. Assay: immunoSEQ multiplex PCR; the TCRdb copy retains only in-frame clones and omits some. This sample has 70,000 to 95,000 clones, with approximately 84% found just once. The sequenced sample was peripheral blood. These receptors were obtained from a human donor in a cohort sampled during active COVID-19.

V usage is TRBV7-9 and J usage is TRBJ2-1; TRBD1 agrees at 7 bases. This CDR3 region has 15 residues. Germline lookup yields CDR1 SEHNR and CDR2 FQNEAQ (reference sequence). Germline trimming cut 1 base from V and 9 bases from J; bases unmatched to any gene: 9. Here the CDR3 DNA reads TGTGCCAGCAGCTTAGGACAGGGTAGTATTATTGAGCAGTTCTTC. Translated: CASSLGQGSIIEQFF. The full variable domain, completed using reference TRBV7-9 and TRBJ2-1, is DTGVSQNPRHKITKRGQNVTFRCDPISEHNRLYWYRQTLGQGPEFLTYFQNEAQLEKSRLLSDRFSAERPKGSFSTLEIQRTEQGDSAMYLCASSLGQGSIIEQFFGPGTRLTVL.

This clone was counted once. V is TRBV27 and J is TRBJ2-1; 13 nucleotides agree with TRBD2. CDR3 length: 15 amino acids. Germline loops: CDR1 MNHEY, CDR2 SMNVEV (reference sequence). The V gene end was trimmed by 6 bases and the J gene end by 12 bases; junction bases not matched to a gene: 11. The CDR3 DNA reads TGTGCCAGCAGCTCCGGGACTAGCGGGGCCGGAGGGCAGTTCTTC. Residues: CASSSGTSGAGGQFF.

The genes are TRBV2 and TRBJ2-7; unclear D gene. The V gene lost 6 bases and the J gene lost 3 bases, with 9 bases spanning the gap. From germline, CDR1 is SNHLY and CDR2 FYNNEI. CDR3 length: 12 residues. CDR3 nucleotide sequence: TGTGCCAGCAGCAGCGAGATCTACGAGCAGTACTTC. This gives the protein CASSSEIYEQYF.

The chain recombines TRBV18 with TRBJ1-5; D gene ambiguous. The CDR3 contains 16 residues. CDR1 KGHSH and CDR2 LQKENI come from the germline V gene. Trimming took off 4 bases at V and 0 bases at J, with 13 bases between the two ends. The CDR3 nucleotides read TGTGCCAGCTCACAGGAGGGAGCCTATAGCAATCAGCCCCAGCATTTT. Protein: CASSQEGAYSNQPQHF. Drawing the rest from reference TRBV18 and TRBJ1-5, the complete variable domain is NAGVMQNPRHLVRRRGQEARLRCSPMKGHSHVYWYRQLPEEGLKFMVYLQKENIIDESGMPKERFSAEFPKEGPSILRIQQVVRGDSAAYFCASSQEGAYSNQPQHFGDGTRLSIL.

About this clone: In the same sample, other DNA sequences code for this CDR3. The chain carries TRBV18 and TRBJ1-1, with unresolved D. This CDR3 has 13 amino acids. V shed 6 bases and J shed 1 base, with 9 bases lying between them. Germline lookup yields CDR1 KGHSH and CDR2 LQKENI. The CDR3 region is CASSPNRNTEAFF. The CDR3 nucleotides are TGTGCCAGCTCTCCCAACAGGAACACTGAAGCTTTCTTT.

The gene calls are TRBV7-2 and TRBJ2-3, with D maybe TRBD2 (6 bases). Per germline, CDR1 SGHTA and CDR2 FQGNSA. V was cut by 6 bases and J by 2 bases, with 18 bases left in between. The CDR3 sequence is 16 residues long. This CDR3 is CASSPGLKRDTDTQYF. The CDR3 nucleotides read TGTGCCAGCAGTCCTGGACTAAAAAGAGACACAGATACGCAGTATTTT.

This clone appeared a few times. The chain links TRBV2 to TRBJ2-2; D is possibly TRBD2 (5 bases). Between the trimmed V and J ends, which lost 5 bases and 6 bases, there was a span of 16 bases. Germline lookup yields CDR1 SNHLY and CDR2 FYNNEI. This CDR3 contains 15 residues. CDR3 sequence reads: CASSTLPGLAGELFF. Here the CDR3 DNA reads TGTGCCAGCAGTACACTCCCGGGGTTGGCCGGGGAGCTGTTTTTT.

The chain links TRBV3-1 (or the pseudogene TRBV3-2) to TRBJ2-7; possibly TRBD2 for D (7 bases). Trimming removed 4 bases from V and 5 bases from J, with 18 bases in between. CDR1 is LGHDT, CDR2 YNNKEL, per germline (reference sequence). The CDR3 loop spans 15 amino acids. This CDR3 is CASSPEGGPGDEQYF. CDR3 sequence (DNA): TGTGCCAGCAGCCCCGAGGGGGGGCCGGGAGACGAGCAGTACTTC.

The DNA of the CDR3 is TGTGCCAGCAGAGACAGGGGGCCGAATTCACCCCTCCACTTT. As protein: CASRDRGPNSPLHF. The rearrangement uses TRBV7-2 and TRBJ1-6, with 10 bases fitting TRBD1. Per germline, CDR1 SGHTA and CDR2 FQGNSA. Unmatched junction bases numbered 3, after V lost 6 bases and J lost 7 bases. This CDR3 has 14 amino acids.

This clone was recorded once. The gene calls are TRBV7-6 and TRBJ2-3; the match to TRBD2 covers 9 bases. Germline values: CDR1 SGHVS, CDR2 FNYEAQ. The V segment lost 8 bases and the J segment 4 bases; nucleotides outside the gene matches: 10. The length of the CDR3 is 15 residues. CDR3 sequence: CASGLAPASSDTQYF. The CDR3 region has the DNA TGTGCCAGCGGACTAGCGCCGGCCTCATCAGATACGCAGTATTTT.

CDR3 in amino acids: CASTLDRVAEAFF. The CDR3 nucleotides are TGTGCCAGCACCTTGGACAGGGTGGCTGAAGCTTTCTTT. The chain uses TRBV12-3 or TRBV12-4 and TRBJ1-1, with 8 bases that match TRBD1. The CDR3 covers 13 residues. Trimming took 7 bases from V and 6 from J; bases not matched to a gene: 7.

The chain links TRBV11-2 to TRBJ2-7; D remains ambiguous. The CDR3 spans 13 residues. Germline V CDR1 and CDR2: SGHAT, FQNNGV. V was clipped by 5 bases and J by 9 bases, with 17 bases between them. CDR3 bases: TGTGCCAGCAGCCACGAACCAGCATCGGGGCAGTACTTC. Translating it yields CASSHEPASGQYF. The variable domain in full, with the rest retrieved from reference TRBV11-2 and TRBJ2-7, is EAGVAQSPRYKIIEKRQSVAFWCNPISGHATLYWYQQILGQGPKLLIQFQNNGVVDDSQLPKDRFSAERLKGVDSTLKIQPAKLEDSAVYLCASSHEPASGQYFGPGTRLTVT.

The rearrangement uses TRBV20-1 and TRBJ2-7; D might be TRBD1 (6 bases). Germline V CDR1 and CDR2: DFQATT, SNEGSKA (reference sequence). Trimming cost V 5 bases and J 7 bases, with 9 bases left between them. This CDR3 region has 10 residues. Here the CDR3 reads CSARGQEQYF. The DNA for the CDR3 is TGCAGTGCTCGCGGACAGGAGCAGTACTTC.

V gene TRBV12-3 or TRBV12-4 combines with J gene TRBJ1-2, with 7 bases fitting TRBD1. This CDR3 spans 13 amino acids. With 6 bases clipped from V and 6 bases from J, the junction kept 7 bases outside the gene matches. The CDR3 coding sequence is TGTGCCAGCAGATACTCAGGGACAGATGGCTACACCTTC. Translation gives CASRYSGTDGYTF.